This TCR beta chain is drawn from a study of regulatory dendritic cells for organ transplantation. V trimming: 2 bases; J trimming: 8 bases; junction bases outside the gene matches: 8. The CDR3 extends over 15 amino acids. Germline V gene lookup returns CDR1 MGHDK and CDR2 SYGVNS. Some clones are missing from TCRdb's copy, which holds only in-frame ones; the method was immunoSEQ multiplex PCR. The sample has 28,000 or so clones, roughly 80% seen once. The chain joins TRBV25-1 to TRBJ1-4, with TRBD1 identical over 7 bases. This TCR came from a human donor in good health. Sequenced: naive CD4+ T cells from blood. Subset denoted: CD45RA+ naive T cells. The CDR3 region is CASSEIKGAGEKLFF. The CDR3 DNA reads TGTGCCAGCAGTGAAATTAAGGGGGCGGGGGAAAAACTGTTTTTT.